The T cell receptor (beta chain) under discussion was sequenced for a study of blood T cells in healthy people across ages. Study summary: Capture by template switching was about one barcoded beta molecule per two T cells. Whole-study findings and limits: Strong correlation existed between TCR beta diversity and naive T cell percentage. PBMC samples, being unsorted, prevented any conclusive comparison of naive and antigen-experienced cells.

In regard to this clonotype: Its antigen remains unknown.

Isolating PBMCs gave at least 6.5 million of these cells per sample. The V and J ends lost 5 bases and 5 bases respectively, with 10 bases between them. Germline V gene sequence: CDR1 DFQATT, CDR2 SNEGSKA (reference sequence). The CDR3 is made up of 12 amino acids. The use of a sample-barcoded 5' primer and a J-beta primer mix characterized a second PCR of about 6 to 12 cycles. TCRdb reprocessed the 5' RACE reads with MiXCR, giving one entry per CDR3 protein. This sample yields hundreds of thousands of distinct CDR3 sequences, of which 58% are seen a single time; over 30% belongs to the top ten. This chain joins TRBV20-1 and TRBJ2-1, with D perhaps TRBD1 (5 bases). The sequencing input was blood. This receptor was taken from a man between 60 and 75 years old in good health. The CDR3 is CSAAPGNNEQFF. CDR3 in DNA: TGCAGTGCTGCCCCAGGGAACAATGAGCAGTTCTTC.